This record concerns one T cell receptor beta chain sequence. Patients from Seattle were sampled longitudinally, starting during active infection. The data originate from a study of blood T cell repertoires in COVID-19. Looking at the study overall: Whether acute or convalescent, the COVID-19 samples came from the United States, Italy and Spain.

Study processing details: Amplification of reference gene primers provided the estimated nucleated cell counts. Assay used: immunoSEQ multiplex PCR; TCRdb lists only in-frame clones, some missing. From that table come the V and J calls and clone size; the DNA was used to work out D and trimming. The sample holds about 190,000 clones, 80% to 85% seen once. The receptor was derived from a woman of 80 years or more with COVID-19, enrolled during active disease. The material sequenced was peripheral blood.

The CDR3 DNA sequence: TGTGCCAGCAGCCCTCGGACAGGGGGCGCCCCTGGAAACACCATATATTTT. This gives the protein CASSPRTGGAPGNTIYF. The chain has TRBV11-3 and TRBJ1-3; 11 nucleotides match TRBD1. J was trimmed by 2 bases and V by 5 bases; bases with no gene match: 8. Germline CDR1 is SGHNT and CDR2 is YENEEA. This CDR3 region has 17 residues.